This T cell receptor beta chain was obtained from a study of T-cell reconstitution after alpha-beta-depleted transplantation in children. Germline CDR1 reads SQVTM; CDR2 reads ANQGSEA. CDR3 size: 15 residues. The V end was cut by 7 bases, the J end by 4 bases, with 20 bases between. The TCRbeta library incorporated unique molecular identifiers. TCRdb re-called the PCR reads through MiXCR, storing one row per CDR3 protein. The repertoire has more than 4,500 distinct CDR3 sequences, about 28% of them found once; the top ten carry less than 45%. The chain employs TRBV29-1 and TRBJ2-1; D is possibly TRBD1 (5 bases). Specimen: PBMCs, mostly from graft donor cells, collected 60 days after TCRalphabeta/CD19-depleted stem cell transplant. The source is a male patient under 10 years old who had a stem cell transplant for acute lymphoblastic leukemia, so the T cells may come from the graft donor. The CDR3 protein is CSAPTLRGFYNEQFF. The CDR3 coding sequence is TGCAGCGCCCCCACCTTAAGGGGATTTTACAATGAGCAGTTCTTC.